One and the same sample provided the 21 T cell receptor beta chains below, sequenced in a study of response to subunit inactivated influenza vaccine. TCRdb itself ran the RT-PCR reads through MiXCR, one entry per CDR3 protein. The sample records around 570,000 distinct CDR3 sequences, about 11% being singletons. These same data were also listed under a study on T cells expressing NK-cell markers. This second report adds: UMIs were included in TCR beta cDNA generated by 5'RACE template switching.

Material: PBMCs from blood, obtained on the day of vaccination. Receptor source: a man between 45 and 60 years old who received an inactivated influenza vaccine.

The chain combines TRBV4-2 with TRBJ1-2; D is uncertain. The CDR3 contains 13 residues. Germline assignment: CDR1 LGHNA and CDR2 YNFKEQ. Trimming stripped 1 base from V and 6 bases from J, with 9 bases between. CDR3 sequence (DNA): TGTGCCAGCAGCCAAGTTCGGGAAGATGGCTACACCTTC. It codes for CASSQVREDGYTF.

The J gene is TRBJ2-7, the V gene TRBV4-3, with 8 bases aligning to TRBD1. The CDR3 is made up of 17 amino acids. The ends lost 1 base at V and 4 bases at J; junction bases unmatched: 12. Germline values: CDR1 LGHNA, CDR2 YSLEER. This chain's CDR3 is CASSQGPGRQGSYEQYF. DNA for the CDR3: TGCGCCAGCAGCCAAGGGCCCGGGAGACAGGGGTCGTACGAGCAGTACTTC.

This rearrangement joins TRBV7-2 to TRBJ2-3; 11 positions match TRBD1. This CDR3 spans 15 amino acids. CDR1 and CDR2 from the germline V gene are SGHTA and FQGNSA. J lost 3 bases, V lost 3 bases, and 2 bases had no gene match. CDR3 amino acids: CASSLGQGVTDTQYF. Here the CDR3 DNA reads TGTGCCAGCAGCTTGGGACAGGGGGTTACAGATACGCAGTATTTT.

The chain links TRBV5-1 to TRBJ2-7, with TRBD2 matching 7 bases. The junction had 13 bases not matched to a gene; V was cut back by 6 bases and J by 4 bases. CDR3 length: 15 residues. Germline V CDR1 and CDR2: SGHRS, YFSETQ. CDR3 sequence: CASMGGPGTSYEQYF. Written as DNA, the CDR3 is TGCGCCAGCATGGGAGGGCCCGGGACGAGTTACGAGCAGTACTTC.

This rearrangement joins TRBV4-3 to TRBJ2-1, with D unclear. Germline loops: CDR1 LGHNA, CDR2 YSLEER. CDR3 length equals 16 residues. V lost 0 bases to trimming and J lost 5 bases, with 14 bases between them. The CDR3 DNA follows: TGCGCCAGCAGCCAAGATCTGATGCGACTTCACAATGAGCAGTTCTTC. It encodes CASSQDLMRLHNEQFF.

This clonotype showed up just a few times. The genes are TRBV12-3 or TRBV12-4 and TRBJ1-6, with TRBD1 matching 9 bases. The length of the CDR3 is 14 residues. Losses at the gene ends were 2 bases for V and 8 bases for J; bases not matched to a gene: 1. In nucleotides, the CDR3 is TGTGCCAGCAGTTTAAGACAGGGGGATTCACCCCTCCACTTT. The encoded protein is CASSLRQGDSPLHF.

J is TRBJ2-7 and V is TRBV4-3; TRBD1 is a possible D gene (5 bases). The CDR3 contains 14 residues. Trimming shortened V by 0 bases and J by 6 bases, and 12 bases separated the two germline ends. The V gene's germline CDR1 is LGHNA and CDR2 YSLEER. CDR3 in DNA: TGCGCCAGCAGCCAAGACCCCCAGGGTAGCGAGCAGTACTTC. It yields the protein CASSQDPQGSEQYF.

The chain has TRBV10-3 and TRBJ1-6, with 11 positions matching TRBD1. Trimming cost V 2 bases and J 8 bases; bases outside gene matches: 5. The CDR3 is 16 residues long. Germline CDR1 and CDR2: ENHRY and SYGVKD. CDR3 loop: CAISEPRTGGDSPLHF. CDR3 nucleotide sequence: TGTGCCATCAGTGAGCCCCGGACAGGGGGCGATTCACCCCTCCACTTT.

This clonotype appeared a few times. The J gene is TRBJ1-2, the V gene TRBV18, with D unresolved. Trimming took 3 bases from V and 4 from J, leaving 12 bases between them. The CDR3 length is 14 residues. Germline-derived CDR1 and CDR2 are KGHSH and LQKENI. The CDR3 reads CASSPQARFYGYTF. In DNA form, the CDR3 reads TGTGCCAGCTCACCCCAGGCCAGATTCTATGGCTACACCTTC.

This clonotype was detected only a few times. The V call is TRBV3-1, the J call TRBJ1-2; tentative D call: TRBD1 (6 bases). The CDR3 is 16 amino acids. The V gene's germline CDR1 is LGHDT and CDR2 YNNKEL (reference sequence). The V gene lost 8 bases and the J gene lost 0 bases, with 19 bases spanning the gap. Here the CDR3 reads CASGTGPLRSNYGYTF. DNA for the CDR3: TGTGCCAGCGGTACAGGGCCCCTTCGTTCTAACTATGGCTACACCTTC.

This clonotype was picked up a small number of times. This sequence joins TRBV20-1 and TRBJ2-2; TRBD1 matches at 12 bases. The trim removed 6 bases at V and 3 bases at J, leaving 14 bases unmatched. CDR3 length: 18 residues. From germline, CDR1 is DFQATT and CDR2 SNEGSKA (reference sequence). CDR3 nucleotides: TGCAGTGCGATCAGACCCGGGACAGGGGGCCTGGACACCGGGGAGCTGTTTTTT. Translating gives CSAIRPGTGGLDTGELFF.

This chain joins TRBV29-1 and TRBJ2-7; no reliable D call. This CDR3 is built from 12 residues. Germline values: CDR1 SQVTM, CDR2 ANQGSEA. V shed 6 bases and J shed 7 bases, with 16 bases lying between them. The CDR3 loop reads CSVQPSSEEQYF. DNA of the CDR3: TGCAGCGTCCAGCCTTCTTCGGAGGAGCAGTACTTC.

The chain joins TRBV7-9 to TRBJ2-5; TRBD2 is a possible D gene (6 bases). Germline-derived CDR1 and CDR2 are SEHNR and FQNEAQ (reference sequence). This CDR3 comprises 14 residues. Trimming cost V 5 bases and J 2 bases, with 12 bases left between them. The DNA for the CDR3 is TGTGCCAGCAGCCGTGGGGGGATTCAAGAGACCCAGTACTTC. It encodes CASSRGGIQETQYF.

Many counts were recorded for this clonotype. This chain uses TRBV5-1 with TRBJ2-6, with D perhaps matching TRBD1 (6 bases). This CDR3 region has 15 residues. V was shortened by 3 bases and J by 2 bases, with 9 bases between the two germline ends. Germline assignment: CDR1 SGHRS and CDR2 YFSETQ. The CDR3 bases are TGCGCCAGCAGCTCGGGACAAGCTGGGGCCAACGTCCTGACTTTC. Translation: CASSSGQAGANVLTF. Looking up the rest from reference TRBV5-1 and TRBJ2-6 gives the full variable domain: KAGVTQTPRYLIKTRGQQVTLSCSPISGHRSVSWYQQTPGQGLQFLFEYFSETQRNKGNFPGRFSGRQFSNSRSEMNVSTLELGDSALYLCASSSGQAGANVLTFGAGSRLTVL.

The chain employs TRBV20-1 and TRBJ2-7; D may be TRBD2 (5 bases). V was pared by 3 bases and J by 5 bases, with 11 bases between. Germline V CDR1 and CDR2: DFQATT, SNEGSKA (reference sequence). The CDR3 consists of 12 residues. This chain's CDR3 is CSASTRWHEQYF. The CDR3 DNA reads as TGCAGTGCTAGTACTAGATGGCACGAGCAGTACTTC.

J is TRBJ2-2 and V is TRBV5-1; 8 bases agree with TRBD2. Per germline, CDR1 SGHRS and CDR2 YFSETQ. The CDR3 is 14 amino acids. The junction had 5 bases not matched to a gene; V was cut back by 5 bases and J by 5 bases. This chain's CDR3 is CASRRLAGTGELFF. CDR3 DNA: TGCGCCAGCAGAAGGCTAGCGGGTACCGGGGAGCTGTTTTTT.

The CDR3 is CASSPSGTGSNEQFF. CDR3 bases: TGTGCCAGCAGCCCCTCCGGGACAGGGTCCAATGAGCAGTTCTTC. The chain joins TRBV9 to TRBJ2-1; 9 nucleotides align to TRBD1. Trimming at V came to 4 bases and at J to 6 bases, leaving 8 bases not matched to a gene. Germline loops: CDR1 SGDLS, CDR2 YYNGEE. The CDR3 has 15 amino acids.

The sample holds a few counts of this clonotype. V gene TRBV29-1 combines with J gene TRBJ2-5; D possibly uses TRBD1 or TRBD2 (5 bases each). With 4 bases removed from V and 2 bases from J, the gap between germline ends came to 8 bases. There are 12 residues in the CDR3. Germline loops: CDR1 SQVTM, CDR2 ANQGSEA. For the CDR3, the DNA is TGCAGCGTTGGGGGACCGCAAGAGACCCAGTACTTC. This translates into CSVGGPQETQYF.

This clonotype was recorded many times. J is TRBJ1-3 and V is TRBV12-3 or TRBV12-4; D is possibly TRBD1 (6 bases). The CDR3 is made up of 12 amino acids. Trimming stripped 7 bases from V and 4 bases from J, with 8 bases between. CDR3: CASTRGGNTIYF. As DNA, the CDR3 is TGTGCCAGCACTAGGGGGGGAAACACCATATATTTT.

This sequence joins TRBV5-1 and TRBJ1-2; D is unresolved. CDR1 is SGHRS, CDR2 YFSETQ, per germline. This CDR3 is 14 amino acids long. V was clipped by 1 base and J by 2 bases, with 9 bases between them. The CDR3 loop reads CASSLRIFNYGYTF. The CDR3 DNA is TGCGCCAGCAGCTTGAGGATTTTCAACTATGGCTACACCTTC.

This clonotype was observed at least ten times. This CDR3 reads CSARSRTGTYNEQFF. The CDR3 DNA follows: TGCAGTGCTAGATCTAGGACAGGGACGTACAATGAGCAGTTCTTC. The rearrangement joins TRBV20-1 to TRBJ2-1, with 8 bases aligning to TRBD1. Germline CDR1 and CDR2: DFQATT and SNEGSKA (reference sequence). The CDR3 length is 15 residues. The V gene end was trimmed by 2 bases and the J gene end by 4 bases; junction bases not matched to a gene: 7.